Following are 9 T cell receptor beta chains from one sample sequenced in a study of blood T cells in healthy people across ages. Primers used in a second PCR of roughly 7 to 12 cycles were a sample-barcoded 5' primer and a J-beta primer mix. TCRdb redid the calling of the 5' RACE reads with MiXCR, one entry per CDR3 protein. The table shows approximately 940,000 distinct CDR3 sequences, with 48% occurring only once. Sequencing used blood. All receptors come from a man aged 25-45 years in good health.

V gene TRBV7-9 combines with J gene TRBJ2-4; D might be TRBD1 (6 bases). The DNA end lines up better with TRBJ2-7; the J call may be wrong. This CDR3 contains 13 residues. Germline CDR1 reads SEHNR; CDR2 reads FQNEAQ (reference sequence). The CDR3 spells CAIRKLGDNEQYF. CDR3 coding DNA: TGTGCCATCAGAAAATTGGGGGACAACGAGCAGTACTTC.

In nucleotides, the CDR3 is TGCGCCAGCAGCCAAGGGACAGAACTTTATGGCTACACCTTC. Protein product: CASSQGTELYGYTF. The gene calls are TRBV4-3 and TRBJ1-2, with D possibly matching TRBD1 (6 bases). V dropped 1 base and J dropped 5 bases, with 11 bases sitting between them. Germline assignment: CDR1 LGHNA and CDR2 YSLEER. CDR3 size: 14 residues.

A word on this clonotype: Compared with germline, one end of the junction differs, possibly owing to a read error. V usage is TRBV28 and J usage is TRBJ1-5; TRBD1 matches 12 bases. Germline V CDR1 and CDR2: MDHEN, SYDVKM. The CDR3 runs to 16 residues. The CDR3 protein is CASSSPGQGAHQPRDF. CDR3 DNA sequence: TGTGCCAGCAGTTCCCCGGGACAGGGGGCACATCAGCCCCGGGATTTT.

This chain links TRBV5-1 with TRBJ2-4; D remains unclear. Germline CDR1 reads SGHRS; CDR2 reads YFSETQ. The ends were cut back, 0 bases at V and 9 bases at J, with 10 bases in the middle. CDR3 length: 13 residues. Here the CDR3 DNA reads TGCGCCAGCAGCTTGGCCGGACGGAGCATTCAGTACTTC. As protein: CASSLAGRSIQYF. Filled out from reference TRBV5-1 and TRBJ2-4, the complete variable domain reads KAGVTQTPRYLIKTRGQQVTLSCSPISGHRSVSWYQQTPGQGLQFLFEYFSETQRNKGNFPGRFSGRQFSNSRSEMNVSTLELGDSALYLCASSLAGRSIQYFGAGTRLSVL.

This rearrangement joins TRBV6-6 to TRBJ2-4; a weak D match, TRBD1 (6 bases). The J call may be incorrect, as the DNA end agrees better with TRBJ2-7. Germline loops: CDR1 MNHNY, CDR2 SVGAGI (reference sequence). This CDR3 region has 13 residues. This CDR3 reads CASCTGHSYEQYF. For the CDR3, the DNA is TGTGCCAGCTGTACGGGACATTCCTACGAGCAGTACTTC.

This clonotype was found a few times. The chain carries TRBV2 and TRBJ2-7; D may be TRBD1 (6 bases). V was clipped by 0 bases and J by 6 bases, with 12 bases between them. Germline CDR1 SNHLY, CDR2 FYNNEI. The CDR3 length is 14 residues. The CDR3, as DNA: TGTGCCAGCAGTGAAGCCAGGGGAGTTCGCGAGCAGTACTTC. It encodes CASSEARGVREQYF. Full variable domain (outside the CDR3, taken from reference TRBV2 and TRBJ2-7): EPEVTQTPSHQVTQMGQEVILRCVPISNHLYFYWYRQILGQKVEFLVSFYNNEISEKSEIFDDQFSVERPDGSNFTLKIRSTKLEDSAMYFCASSEARGVREQYFGPGTRLTVT.

As regards this clonotype: A read error may produce the germline difference seen at one junction end. The chain employs TRBV12-3 or TRBV12-4 and TRBJ2-7; D remains ambiguous. The CDR3 runs to 13 residues. The CDR3 spells CAGSLSGQLEQYF. The CDR3 DNA reads as TGTGCCGGCAGTTTAAGTGGGCAGTTGGAGCAGTACTTC.

Notes on this clonotype: One end of the junction does not line up with germline, which may come from a read error. The rearrangement uses TRBV29-1 and TRBJ1-5; D perhaps matches TRBD1 (6 bases). Looked up from germline, CDR1 is SQVTM and CDR2 is ANQGSEA. This CDR3 contains 12 residues. The CDR3 nucleotides are TGCAGCACCCGACAGGACAATCCGCCCCAGCATTTT. Its protein product is CSTRQDNPPQHF.

This clonotype was counted ten times or more. The rearrangement joins TRBV7-3 to TRBJ2-3; D is possibly TRBD1 or TRBD2 (5 bases each). Trimming took 6 bases from V and 2 from J, leaving 12 bases between them. The CDR3 loop spans 14 amino acids. The germline V gene encodes CDR1 SGHTA and CDR2 FQGTGA. This CDR3 is CASSFGGSTDTQYF. CDR3 nucleotides: TGTGCCAGCAGTTTTGGGGGATCCACAGATACGCAGTATTTT.